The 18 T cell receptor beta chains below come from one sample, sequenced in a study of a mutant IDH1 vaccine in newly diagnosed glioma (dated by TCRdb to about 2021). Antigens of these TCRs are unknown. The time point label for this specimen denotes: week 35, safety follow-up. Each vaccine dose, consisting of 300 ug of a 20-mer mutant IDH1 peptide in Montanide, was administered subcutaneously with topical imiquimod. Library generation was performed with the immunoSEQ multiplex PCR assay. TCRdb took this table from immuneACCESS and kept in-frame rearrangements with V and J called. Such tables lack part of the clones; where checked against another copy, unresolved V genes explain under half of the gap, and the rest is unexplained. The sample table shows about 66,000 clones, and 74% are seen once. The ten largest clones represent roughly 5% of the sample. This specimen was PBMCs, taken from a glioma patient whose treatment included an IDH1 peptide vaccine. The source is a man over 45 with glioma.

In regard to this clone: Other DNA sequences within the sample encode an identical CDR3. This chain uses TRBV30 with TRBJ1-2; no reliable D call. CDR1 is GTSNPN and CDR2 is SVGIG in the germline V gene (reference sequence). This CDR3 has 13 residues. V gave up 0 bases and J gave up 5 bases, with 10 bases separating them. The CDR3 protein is CAWSVGPTYGYTF. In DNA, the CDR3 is TGTGCCTGGAGTGTAGGTCCCACTTATGGCTACACCTTC.

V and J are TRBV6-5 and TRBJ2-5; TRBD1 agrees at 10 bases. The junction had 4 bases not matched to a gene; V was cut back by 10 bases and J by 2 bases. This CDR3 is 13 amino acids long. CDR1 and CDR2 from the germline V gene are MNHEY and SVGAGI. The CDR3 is CATQGQGQETQYF. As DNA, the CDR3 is TGTGCCACCCAGGGACAGGGGCAAGAGACCCAGTACTTC.

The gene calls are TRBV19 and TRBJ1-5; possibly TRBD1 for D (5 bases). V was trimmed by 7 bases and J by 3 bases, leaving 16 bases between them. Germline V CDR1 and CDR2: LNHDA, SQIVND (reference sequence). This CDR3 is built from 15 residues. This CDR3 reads CASNPYDRPNQPQHF. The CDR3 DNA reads TGTGCCAGTAATCCCTATGACAGACCCAATCAGCCCCAGCATTTT.

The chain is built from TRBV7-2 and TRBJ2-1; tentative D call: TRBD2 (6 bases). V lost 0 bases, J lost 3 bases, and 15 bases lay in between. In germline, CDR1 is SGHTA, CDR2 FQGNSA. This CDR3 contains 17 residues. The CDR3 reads CASSLAIRGRLYNEQFF. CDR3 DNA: TGTGCCAGCAGCTTAGCGATCCGGGGGAGACTCTACAATGAGCAGTTCTTC.

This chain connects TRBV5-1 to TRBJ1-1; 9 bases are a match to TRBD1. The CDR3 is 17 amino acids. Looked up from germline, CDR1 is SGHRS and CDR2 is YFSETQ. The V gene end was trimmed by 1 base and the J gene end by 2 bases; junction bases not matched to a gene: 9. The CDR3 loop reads CASSLTPQGAINTEAFF. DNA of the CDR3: TGCGCCAGCAGCTTGACCCCACAGGGGGCTATCAACACTGAAGCTTTCTTT.

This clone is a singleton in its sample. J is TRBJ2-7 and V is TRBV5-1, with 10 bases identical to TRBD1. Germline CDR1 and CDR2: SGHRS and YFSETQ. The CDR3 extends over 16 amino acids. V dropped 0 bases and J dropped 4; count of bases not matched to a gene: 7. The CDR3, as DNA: TGCGCCAGCAGCTTGGGGGGACAGGGGATAGGGTACGAGCAGTACTTC. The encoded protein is CASSLGGQGIGYEQYF.

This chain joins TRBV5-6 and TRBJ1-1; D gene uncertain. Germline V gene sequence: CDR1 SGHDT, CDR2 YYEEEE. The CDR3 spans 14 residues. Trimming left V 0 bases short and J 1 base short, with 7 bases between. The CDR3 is CASSLAPGNTEAFF. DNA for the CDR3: TGTGCCAGCAGCTTGGCCCCGGGGAACACTGAAGCTTTCTTT.

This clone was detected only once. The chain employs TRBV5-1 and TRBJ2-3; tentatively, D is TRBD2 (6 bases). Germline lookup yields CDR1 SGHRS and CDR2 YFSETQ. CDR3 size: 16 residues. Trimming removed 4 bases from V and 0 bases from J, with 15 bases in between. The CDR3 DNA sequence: TGCGCCAGCAGCCCAGCGGTTGCGGGGAGCACAGATACGCAGTATTTT. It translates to CASSPAVAGSTDTQYF.

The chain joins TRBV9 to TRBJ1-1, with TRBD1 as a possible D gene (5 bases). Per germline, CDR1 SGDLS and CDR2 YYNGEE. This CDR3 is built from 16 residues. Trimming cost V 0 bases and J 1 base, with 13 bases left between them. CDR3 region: CASSVGQLPANTEAFF. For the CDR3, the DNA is TGTGCCAGCAGCGTAGGACAGCTGCCGGCGAACACTGAAGCTTTCTTT.

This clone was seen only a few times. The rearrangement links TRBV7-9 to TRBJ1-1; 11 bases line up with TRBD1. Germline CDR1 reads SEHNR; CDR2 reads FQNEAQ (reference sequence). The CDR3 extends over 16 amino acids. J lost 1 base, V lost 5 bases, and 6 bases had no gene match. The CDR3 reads CASSPRGTGGNTEAFF. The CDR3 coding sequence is TGTGCCAGCAGCCCCAGAGGGACAGGGGGGAACACTGAAGCTTTCTTT.

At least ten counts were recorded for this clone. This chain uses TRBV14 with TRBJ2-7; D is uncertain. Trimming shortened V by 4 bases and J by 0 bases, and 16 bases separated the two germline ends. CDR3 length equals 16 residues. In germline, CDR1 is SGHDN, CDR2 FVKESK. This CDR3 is CASSRFGFHSSYEQYF. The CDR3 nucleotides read TGTGCCAGCAGCCGGTTTGGATTTCATAGCTCCTACGAGCAGTACTTC. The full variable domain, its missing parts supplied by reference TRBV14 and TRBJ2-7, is EAGVTQFPSHSVIEKGQTVTLRCDPISGHDNLYWYRRVMGKEIKFLLHFVKESKQDESGMPNNRFLAERTGGTYSTLKVQPAELEDSGVYFCASSRFGFHSSYEQYFGPGTRLTVT.

CDR3 in DNA: TGCGCCAGCAGTTATACCGGGACTACAACCTACAATGAGCAGTTCTTC. Translated, it gives CASSYTGTTTYNEQFF. This chain joins TRBV5-1 and TRBJ2-1; TRBD2 agrees at 7 bases. Germline lookup yields CDR1 SGHRS and CDR2 YFSETQ. The CDR3 loop spans 16 amino acids. V lost 5 bases, J lost 2 bases, and 10 bases stayed unmatched.

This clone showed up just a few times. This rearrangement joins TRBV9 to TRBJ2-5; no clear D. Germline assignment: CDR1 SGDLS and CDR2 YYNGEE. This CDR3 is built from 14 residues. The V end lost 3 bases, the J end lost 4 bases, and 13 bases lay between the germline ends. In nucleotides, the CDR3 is TGTGCCAGCAGCGCGGGCCCTGTCACAGAGACCCAGTACTTC. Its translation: CASSAGPVTETQYF.

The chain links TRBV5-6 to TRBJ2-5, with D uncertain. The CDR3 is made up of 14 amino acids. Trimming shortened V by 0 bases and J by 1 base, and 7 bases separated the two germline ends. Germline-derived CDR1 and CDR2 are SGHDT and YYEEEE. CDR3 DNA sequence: TGTGCCAGCAGCTTGGCCTTGGTCCAAGAGACCCAGTACTTC. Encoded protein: CASSLALVQETQYF.

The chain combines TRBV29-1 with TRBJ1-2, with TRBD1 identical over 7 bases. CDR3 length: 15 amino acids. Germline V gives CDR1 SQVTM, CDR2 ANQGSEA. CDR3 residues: CSIQDHRDREDGYTF. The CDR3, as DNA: TGCAGTATTCAGGACCACAGAGACAGGGAGGATGGCTACACCTTC.

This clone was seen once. The CDR3 DNA reads TGCGCCAGCAGCTCCGGGACAGGGAATCAAGAGACCCAGTACTTC. Translating gives CASSSGTGNQETQYF. V is TRBV5-1 and J is TRBJ2-5, with 9 bases identical to TRBD1. Germline trimming cut 3 bases from V and 2 bases from J; bases unmatched to any gene: 5. The CDR3 covers 15 residues. Germline V lookup: CDR1 SGHRS, CDR2 YFSETQ.

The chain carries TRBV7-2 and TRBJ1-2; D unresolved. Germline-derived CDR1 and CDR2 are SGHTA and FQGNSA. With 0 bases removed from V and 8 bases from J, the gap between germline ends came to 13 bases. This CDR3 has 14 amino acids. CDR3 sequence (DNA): TGTGCCAGCAGCTTAGCGCTAGTGGTTCGAGGCTACACCTTC. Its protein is CASSLALVVRGYTF.

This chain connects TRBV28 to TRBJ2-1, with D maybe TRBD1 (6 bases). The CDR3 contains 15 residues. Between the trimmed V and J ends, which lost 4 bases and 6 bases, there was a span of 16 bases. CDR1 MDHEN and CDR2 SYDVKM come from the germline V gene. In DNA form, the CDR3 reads TGTGCCAGCAGTTCTTACCTGCAACAGGGCAATGAGCAGTTCTTC. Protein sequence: CASSSYLQQGNEQFF.